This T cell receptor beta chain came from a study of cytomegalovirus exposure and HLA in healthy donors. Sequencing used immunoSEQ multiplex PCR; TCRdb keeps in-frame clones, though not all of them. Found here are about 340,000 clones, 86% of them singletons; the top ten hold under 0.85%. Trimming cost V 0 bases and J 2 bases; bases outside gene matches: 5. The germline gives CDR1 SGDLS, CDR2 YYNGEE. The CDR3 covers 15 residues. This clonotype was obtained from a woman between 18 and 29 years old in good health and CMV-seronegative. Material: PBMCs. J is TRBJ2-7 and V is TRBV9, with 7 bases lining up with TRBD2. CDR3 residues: CASSVGSGIAYEQYF. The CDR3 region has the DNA TGTGCCAGCAGCGTAGGCAGCGGGATAGCCTACGAGCAGTACTTC. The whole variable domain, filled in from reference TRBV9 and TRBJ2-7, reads DSGVTQTPKHLITATGQRVTLRCSPRSGDLSVYWYQQSLDQGLQFLIQYYNGEERAKGNILERFSAQQFPDLHSELNLSSLELGDSALYFCASSVGSGIAYEQYFGPGTRLTVT.